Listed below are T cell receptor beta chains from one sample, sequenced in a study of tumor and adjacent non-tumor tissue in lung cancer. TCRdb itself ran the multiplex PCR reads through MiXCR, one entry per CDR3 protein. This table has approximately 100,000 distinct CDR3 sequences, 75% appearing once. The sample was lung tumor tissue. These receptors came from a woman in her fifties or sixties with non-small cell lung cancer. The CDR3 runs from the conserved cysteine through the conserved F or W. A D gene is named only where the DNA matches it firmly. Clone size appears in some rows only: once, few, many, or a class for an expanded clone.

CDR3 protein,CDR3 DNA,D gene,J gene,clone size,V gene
CASSQVPVSDTQYF,TGCGCCAGCAGCCAAGTCCCGGTGAGCGATACGCAGTATTTT,-,TRBJ2-3,many,TRBV4-3
CTSSQEGRKDIRGREIQFF,TGCACCAGCAGCCAAGAAGGCAGGAAGGATATCAGGGGGCGTGAGATCCAGTTCTTC,TRBD1,TRBJ2-1,-,TRBV4-1
CASSLLGHIEAFF,TGTGCCAGCAGCTTATTAGGGCACATTGAAGCTTTCTTT,-,TRBJ1-1,-,TRBV5-6
CSARNSSYEQYF,TGCAGCGCCCGGAACTCCTCATACGAGCAGTACTTC,-,TRBJ2-7,-,TRBV29-1
CANSATGMAIDTQYF,TGTGCCAACAGCGCCACCGGGATGGCCATAGATACGCAGTATTTT,-,TRBJ2-3,-,TRBV11-2
CASRQEPSRPLHF,TGCGCCAGCAGGCAAGAGCCTAGTCGACCCCTCCACTTT,-,TRBJ1-6,-,TRBV4-3
CASSPETSPIF,TGTGCCAGCAGCCCCGAGACTAGCCCGATCTTC,TRBD2,TRBJ2-1,-,TRBV7-8
CAGSQSYNELFF,TGTGCCGGCAGCCAGAGCTACAATGAGCTGTTCTTC,-,TRBJ2-1,-,TRBV11-3
CTSSHDGGSGETQYF,TGTACTAGCAGTCACGACGGCGGGAGTGGGGAGACCCAGTACTTC,TRBD2,TRBJ2-5,-,TRBV12-3/TRBV12-4
CASSPRWRGAGLNIQYF,TGCGCCAGCAGCCCCCGATGGAGGGGGGCGGGGTTAAACATTCAGTACTTC,-,TRBJ2-4,many,TRBV4-3
CASSQQMNSEAFF,TGCGCCAGCAGCCAACAGATGAACTCTGAGGCTTTCTTT,-,TRBJ1-1,-,TRBV4-3
CASRSRASTDTQYF,TGTGCCAGCCGATCCAGGGCTAGCACAGATACGCAGTATTTT,-,TRBJ2-3,-,TRBV6-1
CSVGRKGQPQHF,TGTAGTGTTGGCCGCAAGGGTCAGCCCCAGCACTTT,-,TRBJ1-5,-,TRBV20-1
CASNFDRVDEQFF,TGTGCCAGTAACTTCGACAGGGTCGATGAGCAGTTCTTC,TRBD1,TRBJ2-1,-,TRBV11-2
CASSLWEQGSYSGANVRTF,TGTGCCAGCAGTTTATGGGAGCAGGGATCCTACTCTGGGGCCAACGTCCGGACTTTC,-,TRBJ2-6,-,TRBV28
CASILGQTYEHYF,TGTGCCAGCATATTAGGACAGACCTACGAGCATTACTTC,-,TRBJ2-7,-,TRBV4-2
CSSSPPGANLNSTLHF,TGTTCCAGCAGCCCGCCGGGGGCAAACCTTAATTCAACCCTCCACTTT,-,TRBJ1-6,-,TRBV5-6
CASSPKGEGEYNEQFF,TGTGCCAGCTCACCAAAGGGGGAAGGAGAGTACAATGAGCAGTTCTTC,-,TRBJ2-1,medium-sized,TRBV18
CASNRLTSGAYNEQFF,TGTGCCAGCAATCGCCTAACTAGCGGGGCTTACAATGAGCAGTTCTTC,TRBD2,TRBJ2-1,-,TRBV6-2/TRBV6-3
CATSNDGQSYNSPLHF,TGTGCCACCAGCAACGACGGACAGTCTTATAATTCACCCCTCCACTTT,-,TRBJ1-6,-,TRBV11-1
CVSSGNKVQGGTGELFF,TGTGTCAGCAGCGGAAACAAAGTACAGGGTGGCACCGGGGAACTGTTTTTT,-,TRBJ2-2,-,TRBV6-2/TRBV6-3
CVSSLRQEDTDTQYF,TGTGTCAGCAGCTTACGACAGGAGGATACAGATACGCAGTATTTT,-,TRBJ2-3,-,TRBV11-2
CTSSLIQGGDEKLFF,TGCACCAGCAGCTTGATACAGGGTGGTGATGAAAAACTGTTTTTT,-,TRBJ1-4,-,TRBV5-1
CSMSGQGDYEQHF,TGCAGCATGTCCGGACAGGGAGACTACGAGCAGCACTTC,TRBD1,TRBJ2-7,-,TRBV29-1
CASSLRRGQETQYF,TGCGCCAGCAGCTTACGGCGGGGGCAAGAGACCCAGTACTTC,TRBD2,TRBJ2-5,-,TRBV5-1
CASSLLGAGNTMYF,TGTGCCAGTAGCCTCTTGGGGGCTGGAAACACCATGTATTTT,-,TRBJ1-3,-,TRBV6-5
CASSPRRGDTEALF,TGTGCCAGCAGCCCCAGGAGAGGGGACACTGAAGCTCTCTTT,-,TRBJ1-1,-,TRBV14
CASSPNRGRADTQYF,TGTGCCAGCAGCCCCAACAGGGGTAGGGCAGATACGCAGTATTTT,TRBD1,TRBJ2-3,-,TRBV7-9
CANSPQLENTGELFF,TGTGCCAACAGTCCCCAGCTAGAGAACACGGGGGAGCTGTTTTTC,-,TRBJ2-2,-,TRBV6-4
CASSQTDRTQPQHF,TGTGCCAGCAGTCAGACAGACAGGACTCAGCCCCAGCATTTT,-,TRBJ1-5,many,TRBV6-6
CASSFFGQGNQPQHF,-,-,TRBJ1-5,many,TRBV28
CASSTLVGRSYEQYF,TGTGCCAGCAGCACCCTAGTGGGTCGTTCCTACGAGCAGTATTTC,-,TRBJ2-7,-,TRBV6-2/TRBV6-3
CASSQGDTAFF,TGCGCCAGCAGCCAAGGAGATACGGCTTTCTTT,-,TRBJ1-1,-,TRBV4-1
CASSPRGPGYSEQFF,TGTGCCAGTAGCCCCAGAGGGCCGGGCTACAGTGAGCAGTTCTTC,-,TRBJ2-1,-,TRBV11-3
CGTRAAGPPLNSYNEQLF,TGCGGTACTAGAGCAGCGGGTCCACCCCTTAACTCCTACAATGAGCAGCTCTTC,-,TRBJ2-1,-,TRBV20-1
CACRPTEESNYGYTF,TGTGCCTGCAGGCCAACGGAGGAATCGAACTATGGCTACACCTTC,-,TRBJ1-2,-,TRBV6-5
CASRLGIGTGDGELFF,TGCGCCAGCAGGTTGGGGATAGGGACAGGGGACGGGGAGCTGTTTTTT,TRBD1,TRBJ2-2,-,TRBV5-1
CASSLVGQWSLGEQFF,TGTGCCAGCAGCTTAGTAGGACAGTGGAGCCTTGGTGAGCAGTTCTTC,-,TRBJ2-1,-,TRBV11-2
CASSSIWKTNQPQHF,TGTGCCAGCAGTTCCATTTGGAAAACCAATCAGCCCCAGCATTTC,-,TRBJ1-5,-,TRBV6-2/TRBV6-3
CASSPVGAHTEEFF,TGTGCCAGCAGCCCGGTAGGGGCGCACACTGAAGAGTTCTTT,-,TRBJ1-1,-,TRBV5-5
CASSYSRGLVSYYNEQFF,TGTGCCAGCAGTTACTCGCGGGGGCTGGTGTCATATTACAATGAGCAGTTCTTC,-,TRBJ2-1,-,TRBV6-2/TRBV6-3
CAINLELTSGSHNEQFF,TGTGCCATCAACTTAGAGTTGACTAGCGGGAGTCACAATGAACAGTTCTTC,TRBD2,TRBJ2-1,-,TRBV11-3